This T cell receptor (beta chain) was recovered during a study of cytomegalovirus exposure and HLA in healthy donors. Study-wide results and limits: CMV serostatus was the sole immune exposure data available. The authors later found HLA-associated TCR beta chains more clonally expanded than equally common others. Rates of TCR association differed by HLA locus in a later analysis, with DRB1 highest and HLA-C lowest.

Germline trimming cut 0 bases from V and 6 bases from J; bases unmatched to any gene: 3. The CDR3 has 14 residues. Germline V gene sequence: CDR1 SGHRS, CDR2 YFSETQ. PCR primers comprised 60 Vbeta and 13 Jbeta primers. Assay: immunoSEQ multiplex PCR; the TCRdb copy retains only in-frame clones and omits some. There are more than 40,000 clones in the sample, with 2% to 2.5% held by the top ten. With respect to this clone: Its antigen is still unknown.

The sequenced sample was PBMCs. The clonotype originates from a female donor in good health and CMV-seronegative. This sequence joins TRBV5-1 and TRBJ2-1, with TRBD1 identical over 7 bases. CDR3 residues: CASSLEGQSNEQFF. As DNA, the CDR3 is TGCGCCAGCAGCTTGGAGGGACAGAGCAATGAGCAGTTCTTC.